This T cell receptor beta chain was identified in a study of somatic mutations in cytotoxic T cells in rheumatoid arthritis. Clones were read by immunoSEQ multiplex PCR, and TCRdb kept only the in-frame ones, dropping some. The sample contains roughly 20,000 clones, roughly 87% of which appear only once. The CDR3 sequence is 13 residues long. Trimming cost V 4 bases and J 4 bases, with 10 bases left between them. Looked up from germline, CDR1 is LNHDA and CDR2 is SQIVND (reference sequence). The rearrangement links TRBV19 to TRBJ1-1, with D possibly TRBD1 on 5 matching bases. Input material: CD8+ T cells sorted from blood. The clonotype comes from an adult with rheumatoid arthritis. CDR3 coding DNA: TGTGCCAGTAGTACACAGGAGACCACTGAAGCTTTCTTT. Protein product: CASSTQETTEAFF. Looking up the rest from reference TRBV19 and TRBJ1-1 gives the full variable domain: DGGITQSPKYLFRKEGQNVTLSCEQNLNHDAMYWYRQDPGQGLRLIYYSQIVNDFQKGDIAEGYSVSREKKESFPLTVTSAQKNPTAFYLCASSTQETTEAFFGQGTRLTVV.